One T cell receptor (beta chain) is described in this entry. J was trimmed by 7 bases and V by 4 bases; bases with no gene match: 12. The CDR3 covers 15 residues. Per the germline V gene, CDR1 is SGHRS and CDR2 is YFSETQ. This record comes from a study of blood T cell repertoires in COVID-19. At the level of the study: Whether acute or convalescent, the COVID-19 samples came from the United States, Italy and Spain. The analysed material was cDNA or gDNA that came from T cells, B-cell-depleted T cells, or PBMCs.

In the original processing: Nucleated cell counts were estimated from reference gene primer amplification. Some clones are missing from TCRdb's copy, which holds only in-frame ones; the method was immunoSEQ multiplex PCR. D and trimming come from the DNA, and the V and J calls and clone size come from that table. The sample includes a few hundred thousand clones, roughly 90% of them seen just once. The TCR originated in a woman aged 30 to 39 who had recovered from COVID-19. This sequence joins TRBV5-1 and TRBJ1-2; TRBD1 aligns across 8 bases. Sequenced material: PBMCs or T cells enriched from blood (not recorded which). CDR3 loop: CASSPGGRGPFGYTF. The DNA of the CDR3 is TGCGCCAGCAGCCCCGGGGGCAGGGGGCCTTTTGGCTACACCTTC.